Below are 12 T cell receptor beta chains sequenced from a single sample in a study of glioma-infiltrating T cells after dendritic cell vaccination. The table came from immunoSEQ multiplex PCR; TCRdb's copy has only in-frame clones and leaves some out. The table records 3,000 to 4,500 clones, roughly 92% of them present only once. Sequencing used blood, obtained before dendritic cell vaccination. These receptors were obtained from a human donor with glioblastoma.

Only one count was recorded for this clone. The chain has TRBV13 and TRBJ1-1; no firm D call. V was shortened by 5 bases and J by 2 bases, with 15 bases between the two germline ends. This CDR3 spans 15 amino acids. CDR1 and CDR2 from the germline V gene are PRHDT and FYEKMQ (reference sequence). The CDR3 sequence is CASSTRQISNTEAFF. CDR3 nucleotides: TGTGCCAGCAGCACGCGACAAATATCTAACACTGAAGCTTTCTTT.

The chain has TRBV5-4 and TRBJ2-7; D is perhaps TRBD2 (6 bases). The V gene lost 2 bases and the J gene lost 2 bases, with 11 bases spanning the gap. Germline V CDR1 and CDR2: SGHNT, YYREEE (reference sequence). CDR3 size: 14 residues. The CDR3 protein is CASSFLAGTYEQYF. As DNA, the CDR3 is TGTGCCAGCAGCTTCCTGGCGGGAACCTACGAGCAGTACTTC.

V usage is TRBV27 and J usage is TRBJ2-7; maybe TRBD1 (5 bases). The CDR3 sequence is 11 residues long. The V gene's germline CDR1 is MNHEY and CDR2 SMNVEV (reference sequence). V lost 7 bases to trimming and J lost 6 bases, with 10 bases between them. The CDR3, as DNA: TGTGCCAGCACAGGGTACGGCGAGCAGTACTTC. As protein: CASTGYGEQYF.

This chain joins TRBV6-6 and TRBJ1-2, with unresolved D. CDR1 MNHNY and CDR2 SVGAGI come from the germline V gene (reference sequence). This CDR3 contains 14 residues. The V gene lost 0 bases and the J gene lost 6 bases, with 11 bases spanning the gap. The CDR3 nucleotides are TGTGCCAGCAGTTACTCTAGTGAGAGGGATGGCTACACCTTC. Translating gives CASSYSSERDGYTF.

V gene TRBV5-5 combines with J gene TRBJ1-1; TRBD1 matches 7 bases. Germline V gene data show CDR1 as SGHKS and CDR2 as YYEKEE (reference sequence). Trimming at V came to 5 bases and at J to 1 base, leaving 5 bases not matched to a gene. CDR3 length: 14 amino acids. The DNA of the CDR3 is TGTGCCAGCAGTTACAGGGGCGCGAACACTGAAGCTTTCTTT. Protein sequence: CASSYRGANTEAFF. Full variable domain (rest looked up from reference TRBV5-5 and TRBJ1-1): DAGVTQSPTHLIKTRGQQVTLRCSPISGHKSVSWYQQVLGQGPQFIFQYYEKEERGRGNFPDRFSARQFPNYSSELNVNALLLGDSALYLCASSYRGANTEAFFGQGTRLTVV.

The chain combines TRBV13 with TRBJ2-1; 11 bases are a match to TRBD2. Germline assignment: CDR1 PRHDT and CDR2 FYEKMQ (reference sequence). V gave up 0 bases and J gave up 8 bases; unmatched junction bases: 3. This CDR3 has 15 amino acids. Written as DNA, the CDR3 is TGTGCCAGCAGCTTAGGGACTAGCGGGAACGATGAGCAGTTCTTC. It encodes CASSLGTSGNDEQFF.

The genes are TRBV29-1 and TRBJ2-7, with a possible D match to TRBD2 (5 bases). The germline V and J ends were trimmed by 1 base and 7 bases, with 20 bases remaining between them. Germline CDR1 reads SQVTM; CDR2 reads ANQGSEA. The CDR3 contains 15 residues. The chain's CDR3 is CSVEGKRIGSMEQYF. CDR3 nucleotide sequence: TGCAGCGTTGAAGGGAAGCGGATAGGGTCTATGGAGCAGTACTTC.

The rearrangement joins TRBV5-6 to TRBJ1-1; no reliable D call. CDR3 size: 13 residues. The germline V gene encodes CDR1 SGHDT and CDR2 YYEEEE. V lost 0 bases to trimming and J lost 7 bases, with 10 bases between them. Here the CDR3 DNA reads TGTGCCAGCAGCTTGGGGTCTAATAGTGAAGCTTTCTTT. It is translated as CASSLGSNSEAFF.

The rearrangement joins TRBV14 to TRBJ2-3; no firm D call. CDR1 is SGHDN and CDR2 is FVKESK in the germline V gene. This CDR3 has 12 amino acids. Trimming removed 4 bases from V and 7 bases from J, with 9 bases in between. CDR3 DNA sequence: TGTGCCAGCAGCCTCTCTGCGTATACGCAGTATTTT. Encoded protein: CASSLSAYTQYF.

This chain connects TRBV19 to TRBJ1-1; 8 positions agree with TRBD1. The CDR3 runs 15 residues. Germline loops: CDR1 LNHDA, CDR2 SQIVND (reference sequence). The J segment lost 1 base and the V segment lost 8 bases, leaving 9 bases of the junction unmatched. The CDR3 region has the DNA TGTGCCAGTGGCCGGACAGGGAGGGAGAACACTGAAGCTTTCTTT. Translated: CASGRTGRENTEAFF.

To note about this clone: Germline and junction disagree at one end, which may indicate a read error. The chain uses TRBV2 and TRBJ2-2; 10 nucleotides agree with TRBD2. The CDR3 has 16 residues. CDR1 and CDR2 (germline): SNHLY, FYNNEI. The CDR3: CASSWKREGYTGELLF. CDR3 in DNA: TGTGCCAGCAGTTGGAAGCGGGAGGGTTACACCGGGGAGCTGCTTTTT.

The chain joins TRBV28 to TRBJ2-3, with D maybe TRBD1 (5 bases). The germline gives CDR1 MDHEN, CDR2 SYDVKM. CDR3 length: 15 residues. Trimming shortened V by 2 bases and J by 2 bases, and 11 bases separated the two germline ends. The CDR3 DNA reads as TGTGCCAGCAGTTTAAGGTTGGGGCACACAGATACGCAGTATTTT. Its translation is CASSLRLGHTDTQYF.